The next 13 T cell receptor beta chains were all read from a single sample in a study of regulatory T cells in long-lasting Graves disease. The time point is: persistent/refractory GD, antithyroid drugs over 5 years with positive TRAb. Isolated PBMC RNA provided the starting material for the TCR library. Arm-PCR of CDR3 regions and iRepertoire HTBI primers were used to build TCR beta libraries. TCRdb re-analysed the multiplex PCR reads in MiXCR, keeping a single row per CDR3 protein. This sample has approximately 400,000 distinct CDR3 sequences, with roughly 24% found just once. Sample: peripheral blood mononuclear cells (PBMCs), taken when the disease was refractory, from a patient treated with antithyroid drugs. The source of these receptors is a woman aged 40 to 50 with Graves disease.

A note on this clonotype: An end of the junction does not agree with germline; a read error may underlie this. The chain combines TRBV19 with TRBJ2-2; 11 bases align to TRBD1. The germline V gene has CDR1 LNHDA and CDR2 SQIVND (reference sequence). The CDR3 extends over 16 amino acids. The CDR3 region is CASSWDRGANTGEPFF. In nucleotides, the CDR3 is TGTGCCAGTAGTTGGGACAGGGGGGCGAACACCGGGGAGCCGTTTTTT.

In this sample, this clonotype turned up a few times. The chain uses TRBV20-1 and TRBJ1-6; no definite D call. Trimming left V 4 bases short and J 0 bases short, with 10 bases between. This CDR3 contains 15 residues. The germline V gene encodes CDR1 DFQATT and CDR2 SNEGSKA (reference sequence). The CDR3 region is CSATWSSSYNSPLHF. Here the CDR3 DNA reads TGCAGTGCTACTTGGTCTAGCTCCTATAATTCACCCCTCCACTTT.

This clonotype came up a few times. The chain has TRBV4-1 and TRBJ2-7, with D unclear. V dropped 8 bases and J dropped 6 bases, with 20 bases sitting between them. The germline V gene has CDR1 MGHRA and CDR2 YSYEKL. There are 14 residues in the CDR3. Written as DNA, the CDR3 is TGCGCCAGCCGTCTCACGCATGAATGGGGCGAGCAGTACTTC. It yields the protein CASRLTHEWGEQYF.

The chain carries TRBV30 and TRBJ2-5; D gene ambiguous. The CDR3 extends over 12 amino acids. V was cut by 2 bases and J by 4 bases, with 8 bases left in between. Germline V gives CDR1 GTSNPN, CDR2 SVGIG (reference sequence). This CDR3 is CAWSLLLETQYF. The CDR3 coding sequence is TGTGCCTGGAGTCTTCTCTTAGAGACCCAGTACTTC.

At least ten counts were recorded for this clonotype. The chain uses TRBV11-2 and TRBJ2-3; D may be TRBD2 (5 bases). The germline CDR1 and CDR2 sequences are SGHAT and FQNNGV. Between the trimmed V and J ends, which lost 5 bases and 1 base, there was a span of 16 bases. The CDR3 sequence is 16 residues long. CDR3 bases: TGTGCCAGCAGCCTAAGTCTTGCGGGCCGCACAGATACGCAGTATTTT. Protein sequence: CASSLSLAGRTDTQYF.

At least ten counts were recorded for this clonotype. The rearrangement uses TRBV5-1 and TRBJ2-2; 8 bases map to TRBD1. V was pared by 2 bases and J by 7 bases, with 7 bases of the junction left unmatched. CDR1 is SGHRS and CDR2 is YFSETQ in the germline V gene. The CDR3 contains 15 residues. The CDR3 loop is CASSFSGGANGELFF. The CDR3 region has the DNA TGCGCCAGCAGCTTCTCAGGGGGCGCGAACGGGGAGCTGTTTTTT.

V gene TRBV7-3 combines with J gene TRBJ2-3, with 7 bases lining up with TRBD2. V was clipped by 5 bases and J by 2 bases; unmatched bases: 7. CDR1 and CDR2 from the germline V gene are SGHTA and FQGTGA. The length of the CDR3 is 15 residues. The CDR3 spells CASSPRAGPTDTQYF. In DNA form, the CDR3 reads TGTGCCAGCAGCCCTCGAGCGGGACCCACAGATACGCAGTATTTT. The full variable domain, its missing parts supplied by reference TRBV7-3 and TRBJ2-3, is GAGVSQTPSNKVTEKGKYVELRCDPISGHTALYWYRQSLGQGPEFLIYFQGTGAADDSGLPNDRFFAVRPEGSVSTLKIQRTERGDSAVYLCASSPRAGPTDTQYFGPGTRLTVL.

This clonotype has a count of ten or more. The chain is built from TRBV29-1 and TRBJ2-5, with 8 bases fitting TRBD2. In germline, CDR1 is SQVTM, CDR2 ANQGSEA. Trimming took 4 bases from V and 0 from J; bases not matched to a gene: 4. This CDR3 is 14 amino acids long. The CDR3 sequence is CSVVTSVYQETQYF. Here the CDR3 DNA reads TGCAGCGTTGTGACTAGCGTGTACCAAGAGACCCAGTACTTC.

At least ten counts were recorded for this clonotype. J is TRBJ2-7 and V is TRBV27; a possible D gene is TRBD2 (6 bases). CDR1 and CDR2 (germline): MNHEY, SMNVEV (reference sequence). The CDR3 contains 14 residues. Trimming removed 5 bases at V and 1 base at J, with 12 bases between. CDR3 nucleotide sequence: TGTGCCAGCAGTCCACCGGGACTGTCCTACGAGCAGTACTTC. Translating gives CASSPPGLSYEQYF.

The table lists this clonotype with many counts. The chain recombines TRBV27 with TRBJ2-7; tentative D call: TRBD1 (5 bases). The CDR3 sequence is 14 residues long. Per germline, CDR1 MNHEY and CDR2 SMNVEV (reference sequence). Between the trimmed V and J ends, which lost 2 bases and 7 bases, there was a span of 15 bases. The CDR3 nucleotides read TGTGCCAGCAGTTTAAAACCAGGGTTTGGGGAGCAGTACTTC. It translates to CASSLKPGFGEQYF.

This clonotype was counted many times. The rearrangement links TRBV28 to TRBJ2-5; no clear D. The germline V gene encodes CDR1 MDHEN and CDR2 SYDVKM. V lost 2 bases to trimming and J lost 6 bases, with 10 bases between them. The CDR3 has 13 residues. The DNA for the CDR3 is TGTGCCAGCAGTTTACGAGGCCGAAAGACCCAGTACTTC. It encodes CASSLRGRKTQYF.

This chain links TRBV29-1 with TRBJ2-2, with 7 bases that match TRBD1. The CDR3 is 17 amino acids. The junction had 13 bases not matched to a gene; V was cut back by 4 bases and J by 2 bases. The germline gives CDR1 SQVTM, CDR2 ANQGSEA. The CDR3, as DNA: TGCAGCGTTGTCCGATTCTACAGGGGCCTAAACACCGGGGAGCTGTTTTTT. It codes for CSVVRFYRGLNTGELFF.

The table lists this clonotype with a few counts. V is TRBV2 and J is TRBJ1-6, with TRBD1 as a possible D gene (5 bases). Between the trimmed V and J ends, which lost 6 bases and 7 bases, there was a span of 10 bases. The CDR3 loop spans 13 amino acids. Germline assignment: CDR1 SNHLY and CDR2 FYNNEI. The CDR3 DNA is TGTGCCAGCAGACAGGATAGGAATTCACCCCTCCACTTT. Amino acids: CASRQDRNSPLHF. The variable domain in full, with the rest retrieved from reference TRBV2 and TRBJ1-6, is EPEVTQTPSHQVTQMGQEVILRCVPISNHLYFYWYRQILGQKVEFLVSFYNNEISEKSEIFDDQFSVERPDGSNFTLKIRSTKLEDSAMYFCASRQDRNSPLHFGNGTRLTVT.